The 7 T cell receptor beta chains listed next were all sequenced from one sample in a study of PD-1 blockade in classical Hodgkin lymphoma. Time point indicated: cycle 4 day 1 (C4D1), after less than 7 weeks of nivolumab. No patient escaped relapse after autologous stem cell transplantation, and brentuximab vedotin exposure varied. TCRdb keeps only in-frame clones here, not all; method: immunoSEQ multiplex PCR. The sample holds tens of thousands of clones, over 75% seen once. The sequenced sample was peripheral blood mononuclear cells (PBMCs), obtained before the fourth cycle of nivolumab. These receptors all come from a human donor with classical Hodgkin lymphoma.

The chain employs TRBV7-7 and TRBJ2-5, with 8 bases matching TRBD2. Germline CDR1 is SSHAT and CDR2 is FNYEAQ (reference sequence). V lost 5 bases to trimming and J lost 5 bases; unmatched junction nucleotides: 7. This CDR3 is built from 14 residues. The CDR3 DNA follows: TGTGCCAGCAGCCCCCCCGGGAGGGAGGAGACCCAGTACTTC. It is translated as CASSPPGREETQYF.

This chain joins TRBV9 and TRBJ1-2; D is unclear. V dropped 0 bases and J dropped 5 bases, with 5 bases sitting between them. Germline V gives CDR1 SGDLS, CDR2 YYNGEE. The CDR3 loop spans 12 amino acids. In DNA form, the CDR3 reads TGTGCCAGCAGCGTAGATCCTTATGGCTACACCTTC. The encoded protein is CASSVDPYGYTF.

This sequence joins TRBV10-1 and TRBJ2-1, with D possibly being TRBD1 (6 bases). Trimming took off 3 bases at V and 0 bases at J, with 12 bases between the two ends. Germline loops: CDR1 WNHNN, CDR2 SYGVQD (reference sequence). This CDR3 is built from 16 residues. The CDR3 here is CASSDVGHSSYNEQFF. In DNA form, the CDR3 reads TGCGCCAGCAGTGATGTGGGACACTCCTCCTACAATGAGCAGTTCTTC.

The chain carries TRBV5-6 and TRBJ2-5; 7 bases match TRBD2. V trimming: 1 base; J trimming: 4 bases; junction bases outside the gene matches: 4. Germline CDR1 SGHDT, CDR2 YYEEEE. The CDR3 runs 14 residues. CDR3 residues: CASSLTGGGETQYF. CDR3 bases: TGTGCCAGCAGCTTGACGGGGGGAGGAGAGACCCAGTACTTC.

The chain couples TRBV6-5 to TRBJ2-3; 7 bases align to TRBD1. The J segment lost 3 bases and the V segment lost 6 bases, leaving 3 bases of the junction unmatched. Germline V gene sequence: CDR1 MNHEY, CDR2 SVGAGI. The CDR3 is made up of 13 amino acids. The CDR3 sequence: CASRQGMTDTQYF. For the CDR3, the DNA is TGTGCCAGCAGACAGGGGATGACAGATACGCAGTATTTT.

The V gene is TRBV19, the J gene TRBJ1-5; D is undetermined. There are 13 residues in the CDR3. CDR1 and CDR2 (germline): LNHDA, SQIVND (reference sequence). V gave up 2 bases and J gave up 8 bases, with 10 bases separating them. The CDR3: CASSISEGEPQHF. The CDR3 DNA reads TGTGCCAGTAGTATAAGTGAGGGAGAGCCCCAGCATTTT. The whole variable domain, filled in from reference TRBV19 and TRBJ1-5, reads DGGITQSPKYLFRKEGQNVTLSCEQNLNHDAMYWYRQDPGQGLRLIYYSQIVNDFQKGDIAEGYSVSREKKESFPLTVTSAQKNPTAFYLCASSISEGEPQHFGDGTRLSIL.

CDR3 sequence: CASSPPGRGSYGYTF. In DNA form, the CDR3 reads TGTGCCAGCAGTCCACCGGGGAGGGGGTCCTATGGCTACACCTTC. The chain has TRBV28 and TRBJ1-2; TRBD1 might be the D (6 bases). This CDR3 spans 15 amino acids. Trimming stripped 5 bases from V and 4 bases from J, with 17 bases between. The germline CDR1 and CDR2 sequences are MDHEN and SYDVKM.